This TCR beta chain stems from a study of blood T cells in healthy people across ages. Whole-study findings and limits: Across samples, TCR beta diversity tracked strongly with naive T cell percentage.

In its sample, this clonotype was seen once. Its antigen remains unknown. Trimming cost V 1 base and J 8 bases, with 16 bases left between them. The CDR3 contains 15 residues. CDR1 is SGHRS and CDR2 is YFSETQ in the germline V gene. Next came a second PCR, run for 7 to 11 cycles, which used a sample-barcoded 5' primer along with a J-beta primer mix. A single record per CDR3 protein comes from TCRdb applying MiXCR to the 5' RACE reads. The profile shows about 670,000 distinct CDR3 sequences, over 40% of them singletons. The receptor was isolated from a woman aged 80 or over in good health. The chain has TRBV5-1 and TRBJ2-1, with a tentative D call TRBD1 (6 bases). Sequenced sample: blood. Here the CDR3 reads CASSLLNRAGDEQFF. The CDR3 DNA reads as TGCGCCAGCAGCTTGTTAAACAGGGCAGGAGATGAGCAGTTCTTC.